These 28 T cell receptor beta chains were all obtained from the same sample, sequenced in a study of cytotoxic CD8 clonotypes in ibrutinib-treated CLL. Measured with immunoSEQ multiplex PCR; TCRdb has only the in-frame clones, and not every one. The sample shows tens of thousands of clones, 90% of them seen only once. Sample: PBMCs, taken after 12 months of ibrutinib treatment. Receptors were obtained from a human donor with chronic lymphocytic leukemia.

This chain links TRBV4-1 with TRBJ2-1; a possible D gene is TRBD1 (6 bases). CDR3 length: 14 amino acids. Germline CDR1 reads MGHRA; CDR2 reads YSYEKL. Trimming removed 0 bases from V and 5 bases from J, with 8 bases in between. CDR3 loop: CASSQEGQNNEQFF. DNA of the CDR3: TGCGCCAGCAGCCAAGAAGGACAGAACAATGAGCAGTTCTTC.

This rearrangement joins TRBV18 to TRBJ2-7, with TRBD1 matching over 7 bases. There are 14 residues in the CDR3. Germline V CDR1 and CDR2: KGHSH, LQKENI. The V segment lost 0 bases and the J segment 3 bases; nucleotides outside the gene matches: 2. The CDR3 sequence: CASSPPSGGYEQYF. In nucleotides, the CDR3 is TGTGCCAGCTCACCACCCTCAGGGGGCTACGAGCAGTACTTC. Supplemented by reference TRBV18 and TRBJ2-7, the full variable domain reads NAGVMQNPRHLVRRRGQEARLRCSPMKGHSHVYWYRQLPEEGLKFMVYLQKENIIDESGMPKERFSAEFPKEGPSILRIQQVVRGDSAAYFCASSPPSGGYEQYFGPGTRLTVT.

The chain combines TRBV29-1 with TRBJ1-2, with D unclear. V dropped 3 bases and J dropped 4 bases, with 33 bases sitting between them. The germline CDR1 and CDR2 sequences are SQVTM and ANQGSEA. The CDR3 length is 20 residues. The CDR3 sequence is CSVDGFSGSSSRFGAYGYTF. DNA for the CDR3: TGCAGCGTTGATGGGTTCTCGGGATCATCTTCACGATTCGGCGCCTATGGCTACACCTTC.

This clone was observed a handful of times. This chain links TRBV10-2 with TRBJ1-1; unclear D gene. The CDR3 totals 12 residues. Germline CDR1 reads WSHSY; CDR2 reads SAAADI. Trimming cost V 0 bases and J 9 bases, with 8 bases left between them. This CDR3 reads CASSESGGKAFF. The DNA for the CDR3 is TGCGCCAGCAGTGAGTCAGGCGGAAAAGCTTTCTTT.

The chain couples TRBV25-1 to TRBJ1-6; D unresolved. Trimming removed 4 bases at V and 0 bases at J, with 10 bases between. The CDR3 length is 16 residues. Germline V lookup: CDR1 MGHDK, CDR2 SYGVNS. CDR3 loop: CASSVEGDSYNSPLHF. The CDR3 DNA follows: TGTGCCAGCAGTGTCGAGGGAGACTCCTATAATTCACCCCTCCACTTT.

The chain is built from TRBV4-2 and TRBJ1-5; D gene ambiguous. The CDR3 is 15 residues long. Germline lookup yields CDR1 LGHNA and CDR2 YNFKEQ. Between the trimmed V and J ends, which lost 1 base and 0 bases, there was a span of 7 bases. CDR3 protein: CASSQGQRSNQPQHF. The CDR3 DNA reads TGTGCCAGCAGCCAAGGGCAGCGTAGCAATCAGCCCCAGCATTTT.

The J gene is TRBJ2-7, the V gene TRBV5-6; TRBD2 is a possible D gene (6 bases). The V end lost 7 bases, the J end lost 9 bases, and 20 bases lay between the germline ends. Per the germline V gene, CDR1 is SGHDT and CDR2 is YYEEEE. The CDR3 totals 13 residues. The CDR3 protein is CASDAGTHAGQYF. The CDR3 bases are TGTGCCAGCGACGCCGGGACTCACGCGGGGCAGTACTTC.

The V and J genes are TRBV7-4 and TRBJ2-7, with a weak D call TRBD2 (5 bases). The CDR3 extends over 18 amino acids. Looked up from germline, CDR1 is SGHVT and CDR2 is SQSDAQ. V was pared by 3 bases and J by 0 bases, with 21 bases between. CDR3 DNA: TGTGCCAGCAGCTTGGTGATATTTGACTACCTTTTCTCCTACGAGCAGTACTTC. This sequence encodes CASSLVIFDYLFSYEQYF.

This chain joins TRBV5-6 and TRBJ1-2, with 7 bases fitting TRBD1. Germline CDR1 is SGHDT and CDR2 is YYEEEE. The ends lost 4 bases at V and 4 bases at J; junction bases unmatched: 7. This CDR3 has 14 residues. The CDR3 is CASSGQVNPYGYTF. The CDR3 DNA follows: TGTGCCAGCAGCGGACAGGTCAATCCCTATGGCTACACCTTC.

The rearrangement links TRBV19 to TRBJ1-4; TRBD1 agrees at 11 bases. The CDR3 covers 18 residues. V gave up 3 bases and J gave up 3 bases; unmatched junction bases: 9. Germline lookup yields CDR1 LNHDA and CDR2 SQIVND (reference sequence). CDR3 nucleotide sequence: TGTGCCAGTAGTATCTCGGACAGGGGGCGAATAGCTAATGAAAAACTGTTTTTT. As protein: CASSISDRGRIANEKLFF.

The gene calls are TRBV5-1 and TRBJ2-3, with 9 bases that match TRBD1. With 5 bases clipped from V and 5 bases from J, the junction kept 12 bases outside the gene matches. The germline V gene has CDR1 SGHRS and CDR2 YFSETQ. The CDR3 is 16 residues long. The CDR3 sequence is CASRTAGTGSQDTQYF. CDR3 bases: TGCGCCAGCAGAACTGCCGGGACAGGGTCCCAAGATACGCAGTATTTT.

This chain links TRBV28 with TRBJ2-7; D may be TRBD1 (6 bases). CDR3 length: 13 residues. Germline CDR1 is MDHEN and CDR2 is SYDVKM. The V end was cut by 7 bases, the J end by 2 bases, with 12 bases between. CDR3 region: CASMSGAPYEQYF. CDR3 in DNA: TGTGCCAGCATGTCAGGGGCGCCCTACGAGCAGTACTTC.

This chain links TRBV6-4 with TRBJ2-1, with 12 bases fitting TRBD2. The ends lost 7 bases at V and 5 bases at J; junction bases unmatched: 3. The CDR3 contains 14 residues. Per germline, CDR1 MRHNA and CDR2 SNTAGT. The CDR3 here is CASTSGRENNEQFF. The CDR3 DNA follows: TGTGCCAGCACTAGCGGGAGGGAGAACAATGAGCAGTTCTTC.

V and J are TRBV19 and TRBJ2-3, with D unresolved. V was trimmed by 9 bases and J by 0 bases, leaving 16 bases between them. This CDR3 is built from 15 residues. The germline V gene encodes CDR1 LNHDA and CDR2 SQIVND (reference sequence). The CDR3 DNA follows: TGTGCCAGCCTACCATATCTCGCTAGCACAGATACGCAGTATTTT. Its translation is CASLPYLASTDTQYF.

The J gene is TRBJ2-5, the V gene TRBV19; 7 bases are shared with TRBD1. V lost 3 bases and J lost 1; bases outside the gene matches: 5. There are 15 residues in the CDR3. Germline V gene sequence: CDR1 LNHDA, CDR2 SQIVND (reference sequence). CDR3 DNA sequence: TGTGCCAGTAGTATCCCGGCAGGGGGCCAAGAGACCCAGTACTTC. Its translation: CASSIPAGGQETQYF.

The V gene is TRBV19, the J gene TRBJ1-5; 8 bases agree with TRBD1. In germline, CDR1 is LNHDA, CDR2 SQIVND (reference sequence). The V gene end was trimmed by 1 base and the J gene end by 4 bases; junction bases not matched to a gene: 3. The CDR3 covers 15 residues. The DNA for the CDR3 is TGTGCCAGTAGTATAGTAACAGGGGGAAATCAGCCCCAGCATTTT. Translating it yields CASSIVTGGNQPQHF.

This sequence joins TRBV5-5 and TRBJ1-1, with no clear D. The CDR3 loop spans 16 amino acids. V was cut by 0 bases and J by 1 base, with 13 bases left in between. The germline CDR1 and CDR2 sequences are SGHKS and YYEKEE (reference sequence). CDR3 nucleotide sequence: TGTGCCAGCAGCTTGGCCCTTCGGCAGGCGAACACTGAAGCTTTCTTT. This gives the protein CASSLALRQANTEAFF.

Points on this clone: One junction end disagrees with the germline gene, perhaps due to a read error. The rearrangement joins TRBV7-7 to TRBJ2-3; D is unresolved. This CDR3 region has 13 residues. Germline assignment: CDR1 SSHAT and CDR2 FNYEAQ (reference sequence). This CDR3 reads CASSSVTGDTQYF. The CDR3 region has the DNA TGTGCTAGCAGCTCAGTGACCGGGGATACGCAGTATTTT.

This sequence joins TRBV15 and TRBJ2-1, with unresolved D. The CDR3 consists of 12 residues. CDR1 is LNHNV and CDR2 is YYDKDF in the germline V gene (reference sequence). V lost 5 bases, J lost 5 bases, and 7 bases lay in between. CDR3 DNA sequence: TGTGCCACCAGCCCTCTACACAATGAGCAGTTCTTC. Amino acids: CATSPLHNEQFF.

The CDR3: CASSPPGQVSGNTIYF. The CDR3 DNA follows: TGTGCCAGCTCACCACCGGGACAGGTCTCTGGAAACACCATATATTTT. This rearrangement joins TRBV18 to TRBJ1-3; 8 bases match TRBD1. There are 16 residues in the CDR3. The germline gives CDR1 KGHSH, CDR2 LQKENI. Trimming cost V 0 bases and J 0 bases; bases outside gene matches: 1.

The J gene is TRBJ2-3, the V gene TRBV30; TRBD1 matches 8 bases. The CDR3 sequence is 15 residues long. CDR1 and CDR2 from the germline V gene are GTSNPN and SVGIG (reference sequence). V shed 1 base, J shed 4 bases, and the junction held 7 bases outside the gene matches. For the CDR3, the DNA is TGTGCCTGGAGTGCTGGGACAGGTGGACCAGATACGCAGTATTTT. This translates into CAWSAGTGGPDTQYF.

The V and J genes are TRBV19 and TRBJ2-7, with D uncertain. Trimming stripped 1 base from V and 2 bases from J, with 6 bases between. This CDR3 is 13 amino acids long. Germline V gene lookup returns CDR1 LNHDA and CDR2 SQIVND (reference sequence). CDR3: CASSIARTYEQYF. The DNA of the CDR3 is TGTGCCAGTAGTATAGCCAGGACCTACGAGCAGTACTTC.

V is TRBV30 and J is TRBJ2-5; no definite D call. V lost 0 bases, J lost 1 base, and 3 bases lay in between. CDR1 and CDR2 (germline): GTSNPN, SVGIG (reference sequence). CDR3 length equals 12 residues. The CDR3 DNA is TGTGCCTGGAGTGTCAGCCAAGAGACCCAGTACTTC. Encoded protein: CAWSVSQETQYF.

The chain couples TRBV5-1 to TRBJ1-2; 7 bases map to TRBD1. The V gene end was trimmed by 4 bases and the J gene end by 2 bases; junction bases not matched to a gene: 5. Looked up from germline, CDR1 is SGHRS and CDR2 is YFSETQ. The CDR3 contains 14 residues. The CDR3 DNA reads TGCGCCAGCAGCCCCCAGACAGGGAACTATGGCTACACCTTC. Translated: CASSPQTGNYGYTF.

The chain recombines TRBV25-1 with TRBJ1-1, with D possibly TRBD1 on 5 matching bases. The CDR3 runs to 15 residues. The ends were cut back, 5 bases at V and 0 bases at J, with 13 bases in the middle. Germline loops: CDR1 MGHDK, CDR2 SYGVNS. CDR3 bases: TGTGCCAGCAGTCCCGCAGAGGGGTTGAACACTGAAGCTTTCTTT. Its protein is CASSPAEGLNTEAFF.

This clone was observed a single time. The genes are TRBV19 and TRBJ2-3, with D perhaps matching TRBD1 or TRBD2 (6 bases each). The CDR3 spans 14 residues. Germline CDR1 and CDR2: LNHDA and SQIVND (reference sequence). The ends were cut back, 4 bases at V and 9 bases at J, with 17 bases in the middle. CDR3 coding DNA: TGTGCCAGTAGTACCGGGACACAAGGAGGGACGCAGTATTTT. This sequence encodes CASSTGTQGGTQYF.

The chain has TRBV27 and TRBJ1-2, with D possibly being TRBD1 (6 bases). The CDR3 covers 16 residues. Germline CDR1 MNHEY, CDR2 SMNVEV (reference sequence). Trimming pared 6 bases from V and 5 bases from J, leaving 22 bases between. The CDR3 is CASSRDPDRSIYGYTF. The CDR3 DNA follows: TGTGCCAGCAGCAGAGACCCGGACAGAAGCATATATGGCTACACCTTC.

The V and J genes are TRBV28 and TRBJ1-2; TRBD1 might be the D (6 bases). V was clipped by 3 bases and J by 3 bases, with 29 bases between them. This CDR3 is built from 20 residues. Germline CDR1 and CDR2: MDHEN and SYDVKM. The CDR3 nucleotides are TGTGCCAGCAGTTTTATCTCGGTCGGACAGACCCTGAAAGCCTACTATGGCTACACCTTC. This gives the protein CASSFISVGQTLKAYYGYTF.